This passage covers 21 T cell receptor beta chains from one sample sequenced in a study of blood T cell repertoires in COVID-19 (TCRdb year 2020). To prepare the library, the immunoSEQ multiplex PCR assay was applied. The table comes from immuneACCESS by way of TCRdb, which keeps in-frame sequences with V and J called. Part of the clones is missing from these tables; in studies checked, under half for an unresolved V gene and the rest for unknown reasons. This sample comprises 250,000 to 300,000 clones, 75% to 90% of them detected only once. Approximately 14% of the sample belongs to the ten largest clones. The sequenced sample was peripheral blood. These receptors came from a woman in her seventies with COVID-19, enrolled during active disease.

The CDR3 DNA sequence: TGCGCCAGCAGCCCTGACGGGGGGGCCGGGAACATTCAGTACTTC. Encoded protein: CASSPDGGAGNIQYF. This chain joins TRBV5-1 and TRBJ2-4, with 8 nucleotides matching TRBD2. The germline gives CDR1 SGHRS, CDR2 YFSETQ. J gave up 7 bases and V 4 bases, and 10 bases lay outside the gene matches. The CDR3 is made up of 15 amino acids.

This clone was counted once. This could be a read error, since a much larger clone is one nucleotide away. CDR3 protein: CASSLGTGGNYGYTF. The CDR3 DNA reads as TGTGCCAGCAGCTTAGGGACAGGGGGCAACTATGGCTACACCTTC. The chain couples TRBV5-4 to TRBJ1-2, with 12 bases that match TRBD1. V lost 2 bases and J lost 2; bases outside the gene matches: 1. The CDR3 runs 15 residues. Germline CDR1 is SGHNT and CDR2 is YYREEE (reference sequence).

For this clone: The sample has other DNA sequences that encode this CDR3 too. As DNA, the CDR3 is TGTGCCAGCTCACCGGACAGACCTAATGAAAAACTGTTTTTT. As protein: CASSPDRPNEKLFF. The chain couples TRBV18 to TRBJ1-4, with D possibly TRBD1 on 6 matching bases. Germline CDR1 KGHSH, CDR2 LQKENI. The CDR3 runs 14 residues. Trimming cost V 3 bases and J 3 bases, with 8 bases left between them.

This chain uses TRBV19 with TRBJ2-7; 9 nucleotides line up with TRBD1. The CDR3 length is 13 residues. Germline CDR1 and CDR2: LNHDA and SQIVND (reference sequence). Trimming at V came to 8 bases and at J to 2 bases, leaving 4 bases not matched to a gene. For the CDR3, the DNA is TGTGCCAGTCGGCGACAGGGGGCCTACGAGCAGTACTTC. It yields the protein CASRRQGAYEQYF.

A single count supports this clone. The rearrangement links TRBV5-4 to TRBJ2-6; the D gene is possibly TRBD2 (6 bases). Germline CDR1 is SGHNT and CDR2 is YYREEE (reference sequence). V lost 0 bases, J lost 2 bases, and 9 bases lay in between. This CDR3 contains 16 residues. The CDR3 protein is CASSLGREAGANVLTF. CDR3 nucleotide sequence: TGTGCCAGCAGCTTGGGGCGGGAAGCTGGGGCCAACGTCCTGACTTTC.

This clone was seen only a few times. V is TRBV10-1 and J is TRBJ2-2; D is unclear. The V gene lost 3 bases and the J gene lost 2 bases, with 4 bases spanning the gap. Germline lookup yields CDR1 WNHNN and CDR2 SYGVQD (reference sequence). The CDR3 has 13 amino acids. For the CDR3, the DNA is TGCGCCAGCAGTGAACAAAACACCGGGGAGCTGTTTTTT. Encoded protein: CASSEQNTGELFF.

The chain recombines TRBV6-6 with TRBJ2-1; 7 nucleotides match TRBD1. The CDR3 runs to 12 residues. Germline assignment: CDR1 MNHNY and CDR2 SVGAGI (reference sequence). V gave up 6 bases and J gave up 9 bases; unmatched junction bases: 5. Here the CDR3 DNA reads TGTGCCAGCAGACAGGGGCAGGGTGAGCAGTTCTTC. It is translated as CASRQGQGEQFF.

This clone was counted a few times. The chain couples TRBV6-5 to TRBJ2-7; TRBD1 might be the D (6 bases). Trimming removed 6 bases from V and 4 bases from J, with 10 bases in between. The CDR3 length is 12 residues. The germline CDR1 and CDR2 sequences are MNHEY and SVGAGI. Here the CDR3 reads CASRPTGYEQYF. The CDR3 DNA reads TGTGCCAGCAGACCGACAGGTTACGAGCAGTACTTC.

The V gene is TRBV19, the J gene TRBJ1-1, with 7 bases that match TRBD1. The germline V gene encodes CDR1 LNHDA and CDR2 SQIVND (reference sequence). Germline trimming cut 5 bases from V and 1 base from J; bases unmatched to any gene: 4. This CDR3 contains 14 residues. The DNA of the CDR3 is TGTGCCAGTAGTCCGGGACAGAGGAACACTGAAGCTTTCTTT. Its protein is CASSPGQRNTEAFF.

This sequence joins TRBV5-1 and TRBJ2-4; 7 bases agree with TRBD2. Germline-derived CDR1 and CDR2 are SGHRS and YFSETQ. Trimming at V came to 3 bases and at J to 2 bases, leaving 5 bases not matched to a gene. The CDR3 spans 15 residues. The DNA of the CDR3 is TGCGCCAGCAGCTATGGGGAGGGGCCCAAAAACATTCAGTACTTC. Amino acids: CASSYGEGPKNIQYF.

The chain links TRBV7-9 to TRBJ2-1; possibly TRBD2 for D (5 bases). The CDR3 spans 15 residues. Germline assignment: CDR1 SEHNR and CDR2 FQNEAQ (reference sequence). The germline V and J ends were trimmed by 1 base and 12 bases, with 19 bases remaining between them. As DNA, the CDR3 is TGTGCCAGCAGCTTAGGAGGGTACAGATCACCTTCGCAGTTCTTC. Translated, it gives CASSLGGYRSPSQFF.

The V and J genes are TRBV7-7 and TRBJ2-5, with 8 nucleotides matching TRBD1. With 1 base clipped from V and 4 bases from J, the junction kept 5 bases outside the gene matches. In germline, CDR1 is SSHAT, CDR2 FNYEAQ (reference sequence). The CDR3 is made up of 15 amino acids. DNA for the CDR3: TGTGCCAGCAGCTTAGGGACAGGGCGGTCAGAGACCCAGTACTTC. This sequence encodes CASSLGTGRSETQYF.

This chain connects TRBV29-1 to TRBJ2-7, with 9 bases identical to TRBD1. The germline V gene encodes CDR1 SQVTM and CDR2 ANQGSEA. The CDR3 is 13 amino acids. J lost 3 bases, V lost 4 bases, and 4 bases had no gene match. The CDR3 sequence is CSVGGTGNYEQYF. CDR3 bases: TGCAGCGTTGGGGGGACAGGGAACTACGAGCAGTACTTC.

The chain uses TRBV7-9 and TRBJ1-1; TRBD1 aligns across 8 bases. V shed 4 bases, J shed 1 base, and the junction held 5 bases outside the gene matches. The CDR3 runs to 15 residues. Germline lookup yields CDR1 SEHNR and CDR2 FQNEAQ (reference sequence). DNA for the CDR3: TGTGCCAGCAGCTGGATTACAGGGGGGAACACTGAAGCTTTCTTT. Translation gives CASSWITGGNTEAFF.

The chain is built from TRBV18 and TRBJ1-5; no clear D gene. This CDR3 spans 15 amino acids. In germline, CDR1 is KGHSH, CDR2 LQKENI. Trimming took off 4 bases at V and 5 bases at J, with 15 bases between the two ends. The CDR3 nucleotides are TGTGCCAGCTCACGTGGACTGGCTATGGATCAGCCCCAGCATTTT. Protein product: CASSRGLAMDQPQHF.

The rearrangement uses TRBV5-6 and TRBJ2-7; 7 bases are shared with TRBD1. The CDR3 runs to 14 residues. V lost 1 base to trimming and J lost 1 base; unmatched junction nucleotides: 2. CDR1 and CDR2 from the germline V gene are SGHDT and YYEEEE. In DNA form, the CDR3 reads TGTGCCAGCAGCTTGTGGACAGGATCCTACGAGCAGTACTTC. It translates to CASSLWTGSYEQYF.

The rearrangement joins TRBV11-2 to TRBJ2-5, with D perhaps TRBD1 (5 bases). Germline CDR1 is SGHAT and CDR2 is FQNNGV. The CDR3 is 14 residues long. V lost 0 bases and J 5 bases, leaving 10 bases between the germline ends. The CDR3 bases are TGTGCCAGCAGCTTAGACAGGGTCGGGGAGACCCAGTACTTC. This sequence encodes CASSLDRVGETQYF.

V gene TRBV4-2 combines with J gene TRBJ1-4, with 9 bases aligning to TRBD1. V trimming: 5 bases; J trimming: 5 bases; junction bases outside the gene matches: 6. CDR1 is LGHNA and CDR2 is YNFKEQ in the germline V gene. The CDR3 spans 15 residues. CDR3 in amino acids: CASSLYGTGNEKLFF. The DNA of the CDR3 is TGTGCCAGCAGCTTATACGGGACAGGGAATGAAAAACTGTTTTTT.

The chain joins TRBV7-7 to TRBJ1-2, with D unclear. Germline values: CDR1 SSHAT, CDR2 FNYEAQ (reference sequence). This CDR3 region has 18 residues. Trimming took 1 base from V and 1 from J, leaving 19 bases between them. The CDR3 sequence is CASSLVTHSLRLNYGYTF. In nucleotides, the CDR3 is TGTGCCAGCAGCTTAGTTACACATTCCTTACGCCTTAACTATGGCTACACCTTC.

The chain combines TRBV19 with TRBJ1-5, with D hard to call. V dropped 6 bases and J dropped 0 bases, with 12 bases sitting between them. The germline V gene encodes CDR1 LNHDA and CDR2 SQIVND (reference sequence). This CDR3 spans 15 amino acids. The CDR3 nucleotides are TGTGCCAGTAGCCTTTCGGGATCTAGCAATCAGCCCCAGCATTTT. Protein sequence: CASSLSGSSNQPQHF.

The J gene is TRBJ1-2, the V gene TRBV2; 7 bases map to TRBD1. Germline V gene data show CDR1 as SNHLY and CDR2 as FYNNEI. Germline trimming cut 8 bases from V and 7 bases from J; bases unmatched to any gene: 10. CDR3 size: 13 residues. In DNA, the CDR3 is TGTGCCAGCGTAGGGGGCGTGAAAAGTGGCTACACCTTC. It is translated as CASVGGVKSGYTF. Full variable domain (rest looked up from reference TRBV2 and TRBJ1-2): EPEVTQTPSHQVTQMGQEVILRCVPISNHLYFYWYRQILGQKVEFLVSFYNNEISEKSEIFDDQFSVERPDGSNFTLKIRSTKLEDSAMYFCASVGGVKSGYTFGSGTRLTVV.